This T cell receptor (beta chain) was sequenced during a study of beta chain features in type 1 diabetes. Study-wide results and caveats: The naive, central memory and Treg TCRB repertoires showed an apparent similarity that was greater among patients than among healthy donors.

This clone appeared a single time. Its target is not known. The CDR3 is made up of 18 amino acids. V lost 1 base to trimming and J lost 1 base; unmatched junction nucleotides: 10. Germline V lookup: CDR1 LNHNV, CDR2 YYDKDF (reference sequence). The isolated RNA, all of it, was reverse transcribed, so expressed TCRB transcripts were what got sequenced. Sequencing used immunoSEQ multiplex PCR; TCRdb keeps in-frame clones, though not all of them. The sample lists about 260,000 clones, about 71% occurring once. Sequencing input: naive CD4+ T cells from blood. The gene calls are TRBV15 and TRBJ2-4; the match to TRBD2 covers 7 bases. The TCR comes from a man aged 25 to 40 in good health. The CDR3 nucleotides are TGTGCCACCAGCAGAGGGGAAGGGGAGGGACGGGCCAAAAACATTCAGTACTTC. It yields the protein CATSRGEGEGRAKNIQYF.